The 29 T cell receptor beta chains reported below all come from one sample, sequenced in a study of blood T cell repertoires in COVID-19 (dated by TCRdb to the early 2020s). Library construction relied on the immunoSEQ multiplex PCR assay. TCRdb took this table from immuneACCESS and kept in-frame rearrangements with V and J called. Such tables lack part of the clones; where checked against another copy, unresolved V genes explain under half of the gap, and the rest is unexplained. The sample data list some 47,000 clones, and 65% to 90% of these were observed just once. The ten largest clonotypes hold less than 3% of the sample. The material sequenced was peripheral blood. The receptors were gathered from a woman older than 75 with acute or convalescent COVID-19.

The chain employs TRBV20-1 and TRBJ2-1; D is ambiguous. Germline CDR1 reads DFQATT; CDR2 reads SNEGSKA (reference sequence). This CDR3 region has 12 residues. Trimming took off 3 bases at V and 7 bases at J, with 10 bases between the two ends. In nucleotides, the CDR3 is TGCAGTGCTAGTCAGACTCCAAATGAGCAGTTCTTC. It yields the protein CSASQTPNEQFF.

This clone was recorded once. The chain carries TRBV15 and TRBJ2-2; TRBD1 might be the D (5 bases). Germline CDR1 is LNHNV and CDR2 is YYDKDF (reference sequence). The V end was cut by 3 bases, the J end by 0 bases, with 14 bases between. There are 17 residues in the CDR3. The CDR3: CATSSPWGTSNTGELFF. The CDR3, as DNA: TGTGCCACCAGCAGTCCTTGGGGCACCTCGAACACCGGGGAGCTGTTTTTT.

J is TRBJ2-2 and V is TRBV19; TRBD1 agrees at 7 bases. V trimming: 9 bases; J trimming: 2 bases; junction bases outside the gene matches: 9. The CDR3 has 15 residues. The V gene's germline CDR1 is LNHDA and CDR2 SQIVND (reference sequence). CDR3 DNA sequence: TGTGCCAGCAATCAACAGGGGATCAACACCGGGGAGCTGTTTTTT. Amino acid sequence: CASNQQGINTGELFF.

By sample share, this clone is medium-sized. Written as DNA, the CDR3 is TGTGCCAGCAGCTTAGGACTGGGAGCGTCCTACAATGAGCAGTTCTTC. Its protein product is CASSLGLGASYNEQFF. The gene calls are TRBV7-8 and TRBJ2-1, with TRBD2 as a possible D gene (5 bases). The CDR3 sequence is 16 residues long. V lost 1 base to trimming and J lost 1 base, with 11 bases between them. Germline values: CDR1 SGHVS, CDR2 FQNEAQ. The full variable domain, with the rest looked up from reference TRBV7-8 and TRBJ2-1, is GAGVSQSPRYKVAKRGQDVALRCDPISGHVSLFWYQQALGQGPEFLTYFQNEAQLDKSGLPSDRFFAERPEGSVSTLKIQRTQQEDSAVYLCASSLGLGASYNEQFFGPGTRLTVL.

The rearrangement joins TRBV21-1 to TRBJ1-4; the table names TRBD1, a call not compared with the DNA. TRBV21-1 is listed as a pseudogene. The CDR3 loop spans 14 amino acids. The CDR3 DNA sequence: TGTGCCAGCAGCCAAGACAGGGTCGGTGAAAAACTGTTTTTT. It specifies CASSQDRVGEKLFF.

This chain links TRBV2 with TRBJ2-5, with D possibly TRBD2 on 5 matching bases. The CDR3 has 13 amino acids. CDR1 is SNHLY and CDR2 is FYNNEI in the germline V gene. Trimming left V 4 bases short and J 4 bases short, with 10 bases between. The CDR3 DNA sequence: TGTGCCAGCAGTGGGACTCAGGTAGAGACCCAGTACTTC. This translates into CASSGTQVETQYF.

The chain links TRBV3-1 (or the pseudogene TRBV3-2) to TRBJ1-1; D is ambiguous. The CDR3 consists of 14 residues. The germline gives CDR1 LGHDT, CDR2 YNNKEL (reference sequence). Trimming cost V 1 base and J 3 bases, with 9 bases left between them. CDR3 region: CASSQAPGHTEAFF. The CDR3 region has the DNA TGTGCCAGCAGCCAAGCCCCGGGTCACACTGAAGCTTTCTTT.

The chain uses TRBV30 and TRBJ1-1, with no clear D. CDR3 length equals 13 residues. The V gene's germline CDR1 is GTSNPN and CDR2 SVGIG (reference sequence). V was shortened by 0 bases and J by 2 bases, with 7 bases between the two germline ends. CDR3 DNA: TGTGCCTGGAGTGTGACTCCCAACACTGAAGCTTTCTTT. Encoded protein: CAWSVTPNTEAFF.

CDR3 sequence: CASSEGDRGDYEQYF. As DNA, the CDR3 is TGTGCCAGCAGTGAGGGGGACAGGGGGGACTACGAGCAGTACTTC. The V gene is TRBV6-1, the J gene TRBJ2-7, with 11 bases lining up with TRBD1. CDR3 size: 15 residues. V dropped 3 bases and J dropped 3; count of bases not matched to a gene: 4. CDR1 and CDR2 from the germline V gene are MNHNS and SASEGT.

In its sample, this clone was seen once. The V call is TRBV7-2, the J call TRBJ2-2; 7 nucleotides line up with TRBD1. This CDR3 has 15 amino acids. V shed 5 bases, J shed 4 bases, and the junction held 7 bases outside the gene matches. Looked up from germline, CDR1 is SGHTA and CDR2 is FQGNSA. This CDR3 is CASSLTQGSTGELFF. The CDR3 DNA reads TGTGCCAGCAGCCTAACACAGGGGAGCACCGGGGAGCTGTTTTTT.

The J gene is TRBJ2-3, the V gene TRBV30; D call uncertain. Germline V lookup: CDR1 GTSNPN, CDR2 SVGIG (reference sequence). The CDR3 loop spans 13 amino acids. V was clipped by 2 bases and J by 2 bases, with 8 bases between them. CDR3 region: CAWSPGSTDTQYF. Written as DNA, the CDR3 is TGTGCCTGGAGTCCAGGCTCCACAGATACGCAGTATTTT.

The chain joins TRBV9 to TRBJ1-1; no clear D. The V and J ends lost 3 bases and 3 bases respectively, with 15 bases between them. The CDR3 sequence is 15 residues long. Germline V gene lookup returns CDR1 SGDLS and CDR2 YYNGEE. The CDR3 spells CASSAGGLGDTEAFF. The CDR3 DNA sequence: TGTGCCAGCAGCGCGGGAGGGCTTGGGGACACTGAAGCTTTCTTT. Looking up the rest from reference TRBV9 and TRBJ1-1 gives the full variable domain: DSGVTQTPKHLITATGQRVTLRCSPRSGDLSVYWYQQSLDQGLQFLIQYYNGEERAKGNILERFSAQQFPDLHSELNLSSLELGDSALYFCASSAGGLGDTEAFFGQGTRLTVV.

The rearrangement joins TRBV3-1 (or the pseudogene TRBV3-2) to TRBJ1-5, with D tentatively TRBD1 (5 bases). From germline, CDR1 is LGHDT and CDR2 YNNKEL (reference sequence). There are 14 residues in the CDR3. Trimming pared 5 bases from V and 6 bases from J, leaving 14 bases between. The CDR3 protein is CASSVGGVGQPQHF. CDR3 sequence (DNA): TGTGCCAGCAGCGTCGGGGGGGTAGGTCAGCCCCAGCATTTT.

The chain couples TRBV10-3 to TRBJ2-2; 13 bases match TRBD2. The trim removed 11 bases at V and 1 base at J, leaving 7 bases unmatched. CDR3 length equals 16 residues. The germline V gene has CDR1 ENHRY and CDR2 SYGVKD. CDR3 residues: CAVRTSGGMNTGELFF. The DNA for the CDR3 is TGTGCCGTGCGGACTAGCGGGGGAATGAACACCGGGGAGCTGTTTTTT.

The chain links TRBV6-5 to TRBJ2-2, with TRBD1 matching 9 bases. With V trimmed by 0 bases and J by 5 bases, 4 bases remained unmatched. The germline CDR1 and CDR2 sequences are MNHEY and SVGAGI. The CDR3 is 16 amino acids. CDR3 DNA sequence: TGTGCCAGCAGTTACTCTTACAGGGGGCAAACCGGGGAGCTGTTTTTT. Its translation is CASSYSYRGQTGELFF.

V gene TRBV2 combines with J gene TRBJ1-5; the D gene is possibly TRBD1 (6 bases). V shed 4 bases and J shed 0 bases, with 7 bases lying between them. CDR1 is SNHLY and CDR2 is FYNNEI in the germline V gene. The CDR3 extends over 14 amino acids. Here the CDR3 DNA reads TGTGCCAGCAGTGCAGGGGTTAGCAATCAGCCCCAGCATTTT. Its translation: CASSAGVSNQPQHF.

The V and J genes are TRBV6-5 and TRBJ1-4, with D perhaps matching TRBD1 (5 bases). In germline, CDR1 is MNHEY, CDR2 SVGAGI. Trimming took off 10 bases at V and 8 bases at J, with 20 bases between the two ends. This CDR3 has 14 residues. CDR3 residues: CAIGYRSSSEKLFF. CDR3 sequence (DNA): TGTGCCATCGGATACAGGTCGAGTAGCGAAAAACTGTTTTTT.

The chain is built from TRBV6-2 or TRBV6-3 and TRBJ1-4; 8 bases agree with TRBD1. Germline V lookup: CDR1 MNHEY, CDR2 SVGEGT. The CDR3 has 15 residues. V shed 5 bases and J 7 bases; nucleotides not matched to a gene: 9. The CDR3 is CASSGRDRLPEKLFF. The CDR3 nucleotides are TGTGCCAGCAGTGGCCGGGACAGGCTTCCTGAAAAACTGTTTTTT.

Concerning this clone itself: The sample has other DNA sequences that encode this CDR3 too. The chain carries TRBV5-1 and TRBJ1-1, with TRBD1 matching over 9 bases. J gave up 3 bases and V 4 bases, and 4 bases lay outside the gene matches. This CDR3 contains 14 residues. Looked up from germline, CDR1 is SGHRS and CDR2 is YFSETQ. The CDR3 protein is CASSQGQGHTEAFF. CDR3 DNA sequence: TGCGCCAGCAGCCAAGGACAGGGGCACACTGAAGCTTTCTTT.

V usage is TRBV5-6 and J usage is TRBJ1-6; 7 bases map to TRBD1. Trimming cost V 4 bases and J 5 bases; bases outside gene matches: 6. This CDR3 comprises 15 residues. Looked up from germline, CDR1 is SGHDT and CDR2 is YYEEEE. CDR3 amino acids: CASSEGGTDNSPLHF. In nucleotides, the CDR3 is TGTGCCAGCAGCGAGGGCGGGACAGATAATTCACCCCTCCACTTT.

This chain links TRBV28 with TRBJ1-5; TRBD1 is a possible D gene (5 bases). CDR1 and CDR2 (germline): MDHEN, SYDVKM. This CDR3 is 15 amino acids long. V lost 6 bases and J lost 2, with 14 bases in between. The CDR3 loop is CASRLGGVGNQPQHF. CDR3 nucleotides: TGTGCCAGCAGACTTGGGGGGGTTGGCAATCAGCCCCAGCATTTT.

The chain has TRBV2 and TRBJ2-2; maybe TRBD2 (6 bases). Germline V lookup: CDR1 SNHLY, CDR2 FYNNEI. The V end lost 4 bases, the J end lost 7 bases, and 16 bases lay between the germline ends. This CDR3 spans 15 amino acids. CDR3 nucleotide sequence: TGTGCCAGCAGTGGGGAGGCGCAGGCTATCGGGGAGCTGTTTTTT. Residues: CASSGEAQAIGELFF. The full variable domain, its missing parts supplied by reference TRBV2 and TRBJ2-2, is EPEVTQTPSHQVTQMGQEVILRCVPISNHLYFYWYRQILGQKVEFLVSFYNNEISEKSEIFDDQFSVERPDGSNFTLKIRSTKLEDSAMYFCASSGEAQAIGELFFGEGSRLTVL.

The chain links TRBV5-4 to TRBJ1-5; TRBD1 matches 7 bases. There are 14 residues in the CDR3. J gave up 6 bases and V 6 bases, and 9 bases lay outside the gene matches. The germline V gene has CDR1 SGHNT and CDR2 YYREEE (reference sequence). The CDR3 sequence is CASTLPGGVQPQHF. The CDR3 DNA reads TGTGCCAGCACCCTTCCAGGGGGAGTTCAGCCCCAGCATTTT. Full variable domain (missing parts from reference TRBV5-4 and TRBJ1-5): ETGVTQSPTHLIKTRGQQVTLRCSSQSGHNTVSWYQQALGQGPQFIFQYYREEENGRGNFPPRFSGLQFPNYSSELNVNALELDDSALYLCASTLPGGVQPQHFGDGTRLSIL.

The gene calls are TRBV5-1 and TRBJ2-7; TRBD1 agrees at 8 bases. Per the germline V gene, CDR1 is SGHRS and CDR2 is YFSETQ. V was pared by 2 bases and J by 6 bases, with 4 bases of the junction left unmatched. The CDR3 totals 13 residues. The DNA for the CDR3 is TGCGCCAGCAGCTTCGGACAGGGTGGCGAGCAGTACTTC. This gives the protein CASSFGQGGEQYF.

V gene TRBV5-6 combines with J gene TRBJ1-3; TRBD1 is a possible D gene (5 bases). V was cut by 5 bases and J by 0 bases, with 15 bases left in between. Germline V gene lookup returns CDR1 SGHDT and CDR2 YYEEEE. The CDR3 sequence is 16 residues long. This chain's CDR3 is CASSFRQTNSGNTIYF. DNA of the CDR3: TGTGCCAGCAGTTTTCGACAGACCAACTCTGGAAACACCATATATTTT.

The chain is built from TRBV18 and TRBJ2-5, with a weak D call TRBD1 (5 bases). The CDR3 is 12 residues long. CDR1 KGHSH and CDR2 LQKENI come from the germline V gene. V was trimmed by 2 bases and J by 5 bases, leaving 6 bases between them. CDR3 in amino acids: CASSPAGETQYF. CDR3 nucleotides: TGTGCCAGCTCACCAGCAGGGGAGACCCAGTACTTC.

This rearrangement joins TRBV19 to TRBJ1-1; maybe TRBD1 (5 bases). Between the trimmed V and J ends, which lost 4 bases and 1 base, there was a span of 7 bases. CDR1 and CDR2 from the germline V gene are LNHDA and SQIVND (reference sequence). This CDR3 is 13 amino acids long. The CDR3 reads CASSNDRNTEAFF. The DNA of the CDR3 is TGTGCCAGTAGTAACGACAGGAACACTGAAGCTTTCTTT. Full variable domain (remainder filled in from reference TRBV19 and TRBJ1-1): DGGITQSPKYLFRKEGQNVTLSCEQNLNHDAMYWYRQDPGQGLRLIYYSQIVNDFQKGDIAEGYSVSREKKESFPLTVTSAQKNPTAFYLCASSNDRNTEAFFGQGTRLTVV.

The CDR3 here is CASSPPTGGLGETQYF. The CDR3 DNA reads TGTGCCAGCAGCCCGCCAACAGGGGGTTTAGGGGAGACCCAGTACTTC. J is TRBJ2-5 and V is TRBV7-9; 8 positions agree with TRBD1. J lost 5 bases, V lost 5 bases, and 13 bases had no gene match. The CDR3 consists of 16 residues. Germline V lookup: CDR1 SEHNR, CDR2 FQNEAQ (reference sequence).

The chain couples TRBV27 to TRBJ1-2; D is possibly TRBD1 (5 bases). This CDR3 is 14 amino acids long. CDR1 is MNHEY and CDR2 is SMNVEV in the germline V gene (reference sequence). Trimming removed 1 base from V and 4 bases from J, with 10 bases in between. The CDR3 sequence is CASSLLGPSYGYTF. The CDR3 region has the DNA TGTGCCAGCAGTTTATTGGGGCCGAGCTATGGCTACACCTTC.